The clone carrying this T cell receptor (beta chain) was seen ten or more times. The antigen remains undetermined. The V and J ends lost 6 bases and 2 bases respectively, with 11 bases between them. CDR3 length equals 13 residues. Germline CDR1 reads WSHSY; CDR2 reads SAAADI. The data were taken from a study of T cells after yellow fever vaccination. General observations from the study: Booster sampling recovered most clones from primary vaccination (approximately 97% CD4, roughly 90% CD8). Weaker, the secondary response had a peak occurring faster, on day 5 versus 15.

It was through 5'RACE template switching that TCR cDNA was made, with a universal primer site and UMIs added. In TCRdb, the 5' RACE reads were re-called with MiXCR into one record per CDR3 protein. The sample yields 25,000 to 30,000 distinct CDR3 sequences, about 5% seen once. The chain joins TRBV10-2 to TRBJ2-7; D unclear. The starting material was CD8+ T cells sorted from PBMCs, obtained 10 days after the yellow fever booster vaccination. This TCR was recovered from a man aged 25-45 years who received the YFV17D yellow fever vaccine. Here the CDR3 reads CASRLTPTYEQYF. The CDR3, as DNA: TGCGCCAGCAGGCTGACTCCAACCTACGAGCAGTACTTC.